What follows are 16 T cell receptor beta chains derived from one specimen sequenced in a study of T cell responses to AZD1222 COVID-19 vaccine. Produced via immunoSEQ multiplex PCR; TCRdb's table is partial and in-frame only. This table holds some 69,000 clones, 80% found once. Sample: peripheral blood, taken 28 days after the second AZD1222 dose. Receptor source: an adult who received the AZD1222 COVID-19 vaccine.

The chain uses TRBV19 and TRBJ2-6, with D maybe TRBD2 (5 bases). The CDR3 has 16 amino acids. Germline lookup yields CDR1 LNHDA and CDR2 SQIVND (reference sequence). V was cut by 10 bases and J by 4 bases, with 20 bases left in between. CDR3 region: CATNAFWEPGANVLTF. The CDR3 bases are TGTGCCACCAACGCTTTTTGGGAGCCCGGGGCCAACGTCCTGACTTTC.

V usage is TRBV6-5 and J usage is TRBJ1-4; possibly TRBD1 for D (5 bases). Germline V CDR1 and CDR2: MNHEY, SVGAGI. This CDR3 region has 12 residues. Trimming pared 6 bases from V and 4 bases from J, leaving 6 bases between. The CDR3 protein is CASSQGNEKLFF. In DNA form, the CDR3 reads TGTGCCAGCAGCCAGGGTAATGAAAAACTGTTTTTT.

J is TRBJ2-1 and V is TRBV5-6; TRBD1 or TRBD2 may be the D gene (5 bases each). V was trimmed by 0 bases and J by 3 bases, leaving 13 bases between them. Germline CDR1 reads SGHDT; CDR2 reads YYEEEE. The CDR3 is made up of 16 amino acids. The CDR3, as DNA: TGTGCCAGCAGCTTGGACCCGGGGACCCTCTACAATGAGCAGTTCTTC. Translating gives CASSLDPGTLYNEQFF.

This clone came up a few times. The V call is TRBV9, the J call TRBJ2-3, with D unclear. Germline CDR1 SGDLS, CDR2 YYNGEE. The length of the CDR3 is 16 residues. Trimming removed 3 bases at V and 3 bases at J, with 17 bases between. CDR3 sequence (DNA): TGTGCCAGCAGCGCAAGCCCGCCCGGAGTAACAGATACGCAGTATTTT. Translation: CASSASPPGVTDTQYF.

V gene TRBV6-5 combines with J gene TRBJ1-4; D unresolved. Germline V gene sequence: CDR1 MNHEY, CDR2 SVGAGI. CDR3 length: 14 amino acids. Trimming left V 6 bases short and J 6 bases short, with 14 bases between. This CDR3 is CASRSDDWDEKLFF. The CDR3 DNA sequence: TGTGCCAGCAGGTCGGATGACTGGGATGAAAAACTGTTTTTT.

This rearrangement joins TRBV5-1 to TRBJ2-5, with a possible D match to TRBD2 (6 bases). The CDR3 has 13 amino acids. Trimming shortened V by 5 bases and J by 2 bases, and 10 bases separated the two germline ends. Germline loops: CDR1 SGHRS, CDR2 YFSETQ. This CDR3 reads CASSLANQETQYF. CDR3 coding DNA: TGCGCCAGCAGTCTAGCGAATCAAGAGACCCAGTACTTC.

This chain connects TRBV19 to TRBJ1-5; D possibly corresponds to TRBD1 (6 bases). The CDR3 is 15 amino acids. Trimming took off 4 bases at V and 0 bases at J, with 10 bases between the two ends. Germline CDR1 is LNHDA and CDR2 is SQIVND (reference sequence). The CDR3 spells CASSTTGYSNQPQHF. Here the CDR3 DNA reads TGTGCCAGTAGTACGACAGGATATAGCAATCAGCCCCAGCATTTT.

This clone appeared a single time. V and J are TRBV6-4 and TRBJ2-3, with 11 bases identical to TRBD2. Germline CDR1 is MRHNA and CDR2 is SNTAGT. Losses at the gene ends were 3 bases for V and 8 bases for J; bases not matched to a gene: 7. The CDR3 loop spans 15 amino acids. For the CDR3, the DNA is TGTGCCAGCAGTGAATCTAGCGGGGGGTTCATTACGCAGTATTTT. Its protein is CASSESSGGFITQYF.

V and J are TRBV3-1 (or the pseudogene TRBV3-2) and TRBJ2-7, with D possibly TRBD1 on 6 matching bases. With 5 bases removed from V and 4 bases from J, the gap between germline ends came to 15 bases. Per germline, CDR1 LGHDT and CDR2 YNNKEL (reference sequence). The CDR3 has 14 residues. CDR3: CASSGGGFTYEQYF. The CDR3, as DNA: TGTGCCAGCAGCGGGGGCGGGTTTACTTACGAGCAGTACTTC.

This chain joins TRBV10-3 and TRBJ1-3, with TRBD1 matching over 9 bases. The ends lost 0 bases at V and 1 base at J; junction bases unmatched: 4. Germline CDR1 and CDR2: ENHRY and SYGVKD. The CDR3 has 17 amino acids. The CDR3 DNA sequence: TGTGCCATCAGTGAGTCGATCGGACAGGGGTCTGGAAACACCATATATTTT. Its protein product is CAISESIGQGSGNTIYF.

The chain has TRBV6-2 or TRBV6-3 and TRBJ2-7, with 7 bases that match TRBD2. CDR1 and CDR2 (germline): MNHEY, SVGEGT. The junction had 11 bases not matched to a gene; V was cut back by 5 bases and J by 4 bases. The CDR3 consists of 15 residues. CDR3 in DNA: TGTGCCAGCAGTCCGGCTAGCGGCCCTAAATACGAGCAGTACTTC. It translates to CASSPASGPKYEQYF.

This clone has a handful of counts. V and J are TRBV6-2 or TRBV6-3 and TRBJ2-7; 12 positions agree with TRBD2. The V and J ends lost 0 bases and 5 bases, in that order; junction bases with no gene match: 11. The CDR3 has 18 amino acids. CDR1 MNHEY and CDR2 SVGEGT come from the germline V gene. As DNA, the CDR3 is TGTGCCAGCAGTTACTCGCCCCTAGCGGGGGGGAGCAGGGACGAGCAGTACTTC. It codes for CASSYSPLAGGSRDEQYF.

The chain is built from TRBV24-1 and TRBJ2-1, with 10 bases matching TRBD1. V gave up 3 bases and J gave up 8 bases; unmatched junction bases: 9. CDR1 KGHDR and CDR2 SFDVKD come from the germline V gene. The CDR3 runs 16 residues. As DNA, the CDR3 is TGTGCCACCAGTGATACGACAGGGGGCTTTAGCGATGAGCAGTTCTTC. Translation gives CATSDTTGGFSDEQFF.

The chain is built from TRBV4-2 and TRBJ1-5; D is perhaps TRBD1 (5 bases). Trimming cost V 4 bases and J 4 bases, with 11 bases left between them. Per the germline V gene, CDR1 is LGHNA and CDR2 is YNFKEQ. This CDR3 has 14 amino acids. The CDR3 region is CASSPGTTNQPQHF. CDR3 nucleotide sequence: TGTGCCAGCAGCCCCGGGACTACTAATCAGCCCCAGCATTTT.

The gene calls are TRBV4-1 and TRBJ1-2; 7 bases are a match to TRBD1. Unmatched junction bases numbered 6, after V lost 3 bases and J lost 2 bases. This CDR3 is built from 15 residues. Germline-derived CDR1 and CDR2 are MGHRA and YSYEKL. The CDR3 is CASSQRTQGNYGYTF. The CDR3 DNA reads TGCGCCAGCAGCCAGCGAACACAGGGGAACTATGGCTACACCTTC.

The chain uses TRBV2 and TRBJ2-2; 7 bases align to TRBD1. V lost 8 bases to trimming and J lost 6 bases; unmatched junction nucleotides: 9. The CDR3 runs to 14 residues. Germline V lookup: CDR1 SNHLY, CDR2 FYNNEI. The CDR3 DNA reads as TGTGCCAGCCACCGGGACAGAGGCTCCGGGGAGCTGTTTTTT. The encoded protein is CASHRDRGSGELFF.